This TCR beta chain came from a study of T-cell reconstitution after alpha-beta-depleted transplantation in children. The table lists this clonotype with many counts. This sample's TCRbeta library carried unique molecular identifier barcodes. TCRdb independently ran MiXCR on the PCR reads; one entry per CDR3 protein. The table includes about 98,000 distinct CDR3 sequences, roughly 7.6% detected once. Trimming removed 5 bases at V and 1 base at J, with 14 bases between. This CDR3 spans 15 amino acids. The chain joins TRBV12-3 or TRBV12-4 to TRBJ1-1, with D perhaps matching TRBD1 (6 bases). The sample in question was PBMCs, obtained before TCRalphabeta/CD19-depleted stem cell transplant. The clonotype was recovered from a boy aged 2 to 9 with acute lymphoblastic leukemia, due to receive a stem cell transplant. The CDR3 sequence is CASSTVTGGNTEAFF. CDR3 in DNA: TGTGCCAGCAGTACCGTGACAGGAGGGAACACTGAAGCTTTCTTT.